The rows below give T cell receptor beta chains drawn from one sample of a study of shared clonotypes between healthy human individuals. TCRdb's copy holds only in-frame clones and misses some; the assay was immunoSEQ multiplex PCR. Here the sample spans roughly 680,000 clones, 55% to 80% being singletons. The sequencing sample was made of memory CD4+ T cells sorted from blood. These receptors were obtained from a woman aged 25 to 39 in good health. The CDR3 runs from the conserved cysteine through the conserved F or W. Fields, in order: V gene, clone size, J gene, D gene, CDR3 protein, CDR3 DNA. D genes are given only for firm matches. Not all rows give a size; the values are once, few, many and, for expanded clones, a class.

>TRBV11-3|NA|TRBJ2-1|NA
CASSPGAWSSYNEQFF
TGTGCCAGCAGCCCAGGAGCGTGGAGCTCCTACAATGAGCAGTTCTTC
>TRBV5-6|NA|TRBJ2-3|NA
CASSSPESMRRLDTQYF
TGTGCCAGCAGCTCACCCGAGTCGATGCGCAGGCTAGATACGCAGTATTTT
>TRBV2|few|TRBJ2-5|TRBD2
CASKKLAGGQETQYF
TGTGCCAGCAAAAAGCTAGCGGGAGGGCAAGAGACCCAGTACTTC
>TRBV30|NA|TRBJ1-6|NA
CALRHYNSPLHF
TGTGCCTTACGACATTATAATTCACCCCTCCACTTT
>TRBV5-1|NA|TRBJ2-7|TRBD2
CASGDDGRYEQYF
TGCGCCAGTGGGGATGACGGGAGGTACGAGCAGTACTTC
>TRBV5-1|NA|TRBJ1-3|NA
CASSLGTGISGNTIYF
TGCGCCAGCAGCTTGGGGACGGGCATCTCTGGAAACACCATATATTTT
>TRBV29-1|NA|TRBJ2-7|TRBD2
CSVGETGGYEQYF
TGCAGCGTTGGGGAAACGGGAGGGTACGAGCAGTACTTC
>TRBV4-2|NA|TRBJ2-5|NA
CASRGGGETQYF
TGTGCCAGCAGGGGAGGAGGAGAGACCCAGTACTTC
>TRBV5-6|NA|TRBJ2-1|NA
CASSLVQRSYNEQFF
TGTGCCAGCAGCTTGGTGCAGAGATCCTACAATGAGCAGTTCTTC
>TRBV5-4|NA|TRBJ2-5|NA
CASSKLGGGGQETQYF
TGTGCCAGCAGCAAGTTGGGGGGAGGTGGGCAAGAGACCCAGTACTTC
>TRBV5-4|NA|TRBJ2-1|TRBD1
CASRRPGQGGDEQFF
TGTGCCAGCAGACGTCCGGGACAGGGAGGAGATGAGCAGTTCTTC
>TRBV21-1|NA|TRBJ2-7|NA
CASTSQGLLYEQYF
TGTGCCAGCACCTCTCAGGGACTCCTTTACGAGCAGTACTTC
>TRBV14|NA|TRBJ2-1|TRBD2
CASRRTIAGGNEQFF
TGTGCCAGCAGAAGGACTATAGCGGGAGGTAATGAGCAGTTCTTC
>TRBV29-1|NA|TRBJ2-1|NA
CSVQGTGREAFSYNEQFF
TGCAGCGTTCAGGGGACTGGACGGGAGGCATTCTCCTACAATGAGCAGTTCTTC
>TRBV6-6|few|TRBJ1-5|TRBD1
CASSSGQGFNQPQHF
TGTGCCAGCAGTTCGGGACAGGGTTTCAATCAGCCCCAGCATTTT
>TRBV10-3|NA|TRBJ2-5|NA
CAIKAVGQETQYF
TGTGCCATCAAGGCGGTTGGGCAAGAGACCCAGTACTTC
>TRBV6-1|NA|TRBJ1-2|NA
CASSDFTTTYGYTF
TGTGCCAGCAGTGACTTTACGACTACTTATGGCTACACCTTC
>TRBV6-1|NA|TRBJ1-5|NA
CASSAFGGLDQPQHF
TGTGCCAGCAGCGCATTCGGGGGCTTGGATCAGCCCCAGCATTTT
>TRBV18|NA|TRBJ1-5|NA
CASSPGTPESNQPQHF
TGTGCCAGCTCACCTGGGACTCCGGAGAGCAATCAGCCCCAGCATTTT
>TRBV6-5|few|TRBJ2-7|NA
CASRTGSYEQYF
TGTGCCAGCAGGACAGGTTCCTACGAGCAGTACTTC
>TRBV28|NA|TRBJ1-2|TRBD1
CASSFGTGFVGYTF
TGTGCCAGCAGTTTCGGGACAGGGTTCGTAGGCTACACCTTC
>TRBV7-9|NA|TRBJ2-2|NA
CATPHTQGRRGELFF
TGTGCCACCCCGCACACCCAGGGGCGGCGCGGGGAGCTGTTTTTT
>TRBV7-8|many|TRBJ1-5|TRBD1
CASSLGTGPQPQHF
TGTGCCAGCAGCCTCGGGACAGGTCCTCAGCCCCAGCATTTT
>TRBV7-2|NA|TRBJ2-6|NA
CASSRREGLGANVLTF
TGTGCCAGCAGCCGGCGTGAGGGTCTTGGGGCCAACGTCCTGACTTTC
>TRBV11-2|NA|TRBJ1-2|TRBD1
CASSRQGTYGYTF
TGTGCCAGCAGTCGACAGGGTACCTATGGCTACACCTTC
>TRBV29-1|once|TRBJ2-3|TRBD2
CSVVAGGITDTQYF
TGCAGCGTTGTGGCGGGAGGGATAACAGATACGCAGTATTTT
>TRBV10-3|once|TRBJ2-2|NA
CATANTGELFF
TGTGCGACTGCGAACACCGGGGAGCTGTTTTTT
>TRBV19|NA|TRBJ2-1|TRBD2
CASSIEGSGINEQFF
TGTGCCAGTAGTATAGAGGGTAGCGGGATAAATGAGCAGTTCTTC
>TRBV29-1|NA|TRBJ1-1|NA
CSVPGRNTEAFF
TGCAGCGTTCCAGGACGGAACACTGAAGCTTTCTTT
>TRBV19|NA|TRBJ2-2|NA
CASSIDQTGELFF
TGTGCCAGTAGTATAGATCAGACCGGGGAGCTGTTTTTT
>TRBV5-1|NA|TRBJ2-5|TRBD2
CASSGLAGAETQYF
TGCGCCAGCAGCGGGTTAGCGGGGGCAGAGACCCAGTACTTC
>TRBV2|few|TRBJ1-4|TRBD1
CASLGQGKEKLFF
TGTGCCAGCTTGGGACAGGGGAAAGAAAAACTGTTTTTT
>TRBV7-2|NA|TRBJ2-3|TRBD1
CASSPTAGGTQYF
TGTGCCAGCAGCCCAACCGCAGGGGGTACGCAGTATTTT
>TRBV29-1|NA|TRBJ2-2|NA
CSVDQGGTGELFF
TGCAGCGTTGACCAGGGGGGCACCGGGGAGCTGTTTTTT
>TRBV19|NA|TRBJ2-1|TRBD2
CASRSTSGRNEQFF
TGTGCCAGTAGATCGACTAGCGGGAGAAATGAGCAGTTCTTC
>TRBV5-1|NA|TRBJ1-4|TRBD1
CASSSGVLQGSEKLFF
TGCGCCAGCAGCTCCGGGGTGTTACAGGGGAGTGAAAAACTGTTTTTT
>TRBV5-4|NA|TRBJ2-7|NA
CATHLRGYEQYF
TGTGCCACCCACTTACGGGGCTACGAGCAGTACTTC
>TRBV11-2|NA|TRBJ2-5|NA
CASSRQTQETQYF
TGTGCCAGCAGCCGACAGACCCAAGAGACCCAGTACTTC
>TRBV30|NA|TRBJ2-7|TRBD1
CACYRDRGLGEQYF
TGTGCCTGCTACCGGGACAGGGGGCTGGGCGAGCAGTACTTC
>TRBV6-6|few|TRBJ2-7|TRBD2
CASSPSGNYEQYF
TGTGCCAGCAGCCCTAGCGGAAATTACGAGCAGTACTTC
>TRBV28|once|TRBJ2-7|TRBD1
CASSSYRGLTYEQYF
TGTGCCAGCAGTTCCTACAGGGGTTTAACCTACGAGCAGTACTTC
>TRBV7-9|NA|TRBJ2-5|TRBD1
CASSTNQGQKETQYF
TGTGCCAGCAGCACCAACCAGGGACAGAAAGAGACCCAGTACTTC
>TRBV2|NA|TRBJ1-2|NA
CASNALLVGYTF
TGTGCCAGCAACGCCCTATTAGTCGGCTACACCTTC
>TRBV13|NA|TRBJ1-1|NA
CASSWGDGNTEAFF
TGTGCCAGCAGTTGGGGGGATGGGAACACTGAAGCTTTCTTT
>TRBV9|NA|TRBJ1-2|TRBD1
CASSPRGQGGYGYTF
TGTGCCAGCAGCCCTCGGGGACAGGGAGGCTATGGCTACACCTTC
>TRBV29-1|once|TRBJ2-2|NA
CSVGASRANTGELFF
TGCAGCGTTGGGGCGAGTCGGGCAAACACCGGGGAGCTGTTTTTT
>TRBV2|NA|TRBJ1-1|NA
CASSARRDVAFF
TGTGCCAGCAGTGCCCGCCGGGACGTGGCTTTCTTT
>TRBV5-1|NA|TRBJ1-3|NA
CASSLLNTGLNSGNTIYF
TGCGCCAGCAGCTTGTTAAATACAGGGCTCAACTCTGGAAACACCATATATTTT
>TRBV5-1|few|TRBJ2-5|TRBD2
CASSLVLAGAAETQYF
TGCGCCAGCAGCTTGGTCCTAGCGGGAGCAGCAGAGACCCAGTACTTC
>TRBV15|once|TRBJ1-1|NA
CATSRVRLWEGLKTEAFF
TGTGCCACCAGCAGAGTAAGGTTGTGGGAGGGGCTTAAAACTGAAGCTTTCTTT
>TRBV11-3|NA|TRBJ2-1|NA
CASSSAGYNEQFF
TGTGCCAGCAGCTCCGCAGGTTACAATGAGCAGTTCTTC
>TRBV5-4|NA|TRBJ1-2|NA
CASSPGQGRGYGYTF
TGTGCCAGCAGCCCCGGGCAGGGTCGAGGCTATGGCTACACCTTC
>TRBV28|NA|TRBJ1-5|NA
CASNSPPGSNQPQHF
TGTGCCAGCAACTCCCCGCCGGGCAGCAATCAGCCCCAGCATTTT
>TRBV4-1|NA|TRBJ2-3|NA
CASRARAVGASTDTQYF
TGCGCCAGCAGGGCACGAGCTGTCGGGGCCAGCACAGATACGCAGTATTTT
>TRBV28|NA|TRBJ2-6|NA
CASSPHQSGANVLTF
TGTGCCAGCAGCCCTCATCAATCTGGGGCCAACGTCCTGACTTTC
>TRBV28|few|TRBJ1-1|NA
CASSLRAGNTEAFF
TGTGCCAGCAGTTTGAGGGCAGGGAACACTGAAGCTTTCTTT
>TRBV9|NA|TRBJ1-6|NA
CASSVGGSANSPLHF
TGTGCCAGCAGCGTAGGTGGGTCCGCTAATTCACCCCTCCACTTT
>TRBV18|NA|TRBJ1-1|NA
CASSRDGTQNTEAFF
TGTGCCAGCTCACGAGACGGGACGCAGAACACTGAAGCTTTCTTT
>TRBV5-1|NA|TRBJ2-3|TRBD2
CASSLLAGATTSTDTQYF
TGCGCCAGCAGCCTGTTAGCGGGAGCCACTACTAGCACAGATACGCAGTATTTT